This T cell receptor (beta chain) was observed in a study of cytomegalovirus exposure and HLA in healthy donors. PCR used 60 Vbeta primers and 13 Jbeta primers. The protocol was immunoSEQ multiplex PCR, while the TCRdb copy is restricted to in-frame clones and leaves out a portion. In the table there are over 150,000 clones, 82% of which are singletons. CDR1 LNHNV and CDR2 YYDKDF come from the germline V gene (reference sequence). V lost 1 base and J lost 1; bases outside the gene matches: 4. This CDR3 comprises 16 residues. As for this clone: Its antigen is undetermined.

Regarding the study as a whole: Earlier analysis looked at TCR beta V segments, and most were productive about 90% or about 30% of the time. The authors enumerated 150 to 200 TCR beta chains as linked to cytomegalovirus.

The V call is TRBV15, the J call TRBJ1-1, with 9 bases fitting TRBD1. Sequenced: PBMCs. This TCR was sampled from a male donor in good health and CMV-seropositive. DNA for the CDR3: TGTGCCACCAGCAGAGTCCGGGGACAGGGGAACACTGAAGCTTTCTTT. Its translation is CATSRVRGQGNTEAFF.